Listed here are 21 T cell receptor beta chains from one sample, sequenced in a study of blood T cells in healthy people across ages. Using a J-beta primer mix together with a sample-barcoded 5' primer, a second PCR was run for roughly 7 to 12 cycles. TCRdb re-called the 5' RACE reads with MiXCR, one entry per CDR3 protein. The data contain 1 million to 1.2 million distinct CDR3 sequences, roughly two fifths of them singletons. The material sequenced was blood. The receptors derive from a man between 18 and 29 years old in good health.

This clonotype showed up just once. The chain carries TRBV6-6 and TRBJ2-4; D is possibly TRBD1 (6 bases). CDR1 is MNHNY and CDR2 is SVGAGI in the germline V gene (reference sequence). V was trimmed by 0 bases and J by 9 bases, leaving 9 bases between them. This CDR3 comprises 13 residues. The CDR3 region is CASSYSPGAIQYF. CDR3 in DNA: TGTGCCAGCAGTTACTCGCCAGGGGCCATTCAGTACTTC.

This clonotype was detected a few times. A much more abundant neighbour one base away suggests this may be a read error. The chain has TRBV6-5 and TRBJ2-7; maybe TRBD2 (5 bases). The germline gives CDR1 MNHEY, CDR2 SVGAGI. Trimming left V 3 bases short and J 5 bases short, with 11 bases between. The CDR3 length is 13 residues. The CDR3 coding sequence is TGTGCCAGCAGTTATTCGGGGTCCCACGAGCAGTACTTC. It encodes CASSYSGSHEQYF.

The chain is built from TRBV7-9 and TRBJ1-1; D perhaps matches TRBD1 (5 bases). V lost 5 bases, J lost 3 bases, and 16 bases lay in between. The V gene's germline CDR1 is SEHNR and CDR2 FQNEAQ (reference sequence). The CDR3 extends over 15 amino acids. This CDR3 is CASSADSGRYTEAFF. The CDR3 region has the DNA TGTGCCAGCAGCGCAGACTCAGGGCGGTACACTGAAGCTTTCTTT. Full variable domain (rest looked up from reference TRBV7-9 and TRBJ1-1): DTGVSQNPRHKITKRGQNVTFRCDPISEHNRLYWYRQTLGQGPEFLTYFQNEAQLEKSRLLSDRFSAERPKGSFSTLEIQRTEQGDSAMYLCASSADSGRYTEAFFGQGTRLTVV.

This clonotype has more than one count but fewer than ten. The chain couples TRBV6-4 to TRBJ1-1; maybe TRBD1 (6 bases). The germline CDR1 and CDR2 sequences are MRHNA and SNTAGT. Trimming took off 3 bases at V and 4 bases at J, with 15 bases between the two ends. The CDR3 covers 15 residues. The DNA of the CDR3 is TGTGCCAGCAGTGAGGCAGGGGATGGTGGCACTGAAGCTTTCTTT. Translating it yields CASSEAGDGGTEAFF.

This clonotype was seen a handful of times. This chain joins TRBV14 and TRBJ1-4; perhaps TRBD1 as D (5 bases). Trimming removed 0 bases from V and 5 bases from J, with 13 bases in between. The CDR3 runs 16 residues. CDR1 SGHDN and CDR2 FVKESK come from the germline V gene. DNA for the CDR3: TGTGCCAGCAGCCAAGACGGGGACCCTTCCAATGAAAAACTGTTTTTT. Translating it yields CASSQDGDPSNEKLFF.

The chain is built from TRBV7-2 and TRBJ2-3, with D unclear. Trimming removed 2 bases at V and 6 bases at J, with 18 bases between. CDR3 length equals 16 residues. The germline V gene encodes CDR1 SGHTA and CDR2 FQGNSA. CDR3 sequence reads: CASSLISGPSIDTQYF. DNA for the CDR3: TGTGCCAGCAGCTTAATCTCCGGACCTTCAATCGATACGCAGTATTTT.

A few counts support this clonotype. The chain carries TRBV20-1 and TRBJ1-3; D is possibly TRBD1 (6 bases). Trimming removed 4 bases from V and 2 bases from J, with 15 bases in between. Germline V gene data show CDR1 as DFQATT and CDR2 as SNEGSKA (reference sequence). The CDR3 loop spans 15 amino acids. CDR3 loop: CSATSGRGTGNTIYF. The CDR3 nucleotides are TGCAGTGCTACTTCGGGCAGGGGTACTGGAAACACCATATATTTT.

The CDR3 DNA is TGTGCCAGCAGCGCCGGACAGGGACAAGAGACCCAGTACTTC. Its translation: CASSAGQGQETQYF. The rearrangement links TRBV11-1 to TRBJ2-5, with 8 bases aligning to TRBD1. This CDR3 is 14 amino acids long. The J segment lost 2 bases and the V segment lost 5 bases, leaving 4 bases of the junction unmatched. Germline V gene lookup returns CDR1 SGHAT and CDR2 FQDESV (reference sequence).

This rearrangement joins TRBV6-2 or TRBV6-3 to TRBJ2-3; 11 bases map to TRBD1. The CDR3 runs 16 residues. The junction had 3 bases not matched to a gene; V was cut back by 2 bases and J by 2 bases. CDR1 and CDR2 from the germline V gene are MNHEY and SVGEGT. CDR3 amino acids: CASSYHGQGATDTQYF. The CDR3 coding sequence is TGTGCCAGCAGTTACCACGGACAGGGGGCCACAGATACGCAGTATTTT.

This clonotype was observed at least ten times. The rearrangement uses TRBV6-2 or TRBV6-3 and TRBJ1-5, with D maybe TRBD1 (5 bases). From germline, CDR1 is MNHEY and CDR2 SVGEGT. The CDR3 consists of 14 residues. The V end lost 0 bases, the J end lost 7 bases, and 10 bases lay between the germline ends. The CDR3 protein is CASSYSGGNQPQHF. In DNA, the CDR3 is TGTGCCAGCAGTTACTCCGGGGGGAACCAGCCCCAGCATTTT.

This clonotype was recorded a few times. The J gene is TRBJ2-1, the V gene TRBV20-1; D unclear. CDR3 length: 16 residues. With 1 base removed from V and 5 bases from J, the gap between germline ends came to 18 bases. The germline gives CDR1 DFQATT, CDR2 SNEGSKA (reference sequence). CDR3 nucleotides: TGCAGTGCTAGAGGGTATACCGAGGTGGGGAACAATGAGCAGTTCTTC. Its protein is CSARGYTEVGNNEQFF.

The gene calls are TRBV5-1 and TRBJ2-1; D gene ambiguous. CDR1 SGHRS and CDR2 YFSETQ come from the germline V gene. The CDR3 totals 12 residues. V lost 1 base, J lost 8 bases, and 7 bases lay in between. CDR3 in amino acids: CASSLPEDEQFF. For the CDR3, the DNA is TGCGCCAGCAGCTTGCCGGAAGATGAGCAGTTCTTC.

CDR3 residues: CAISPGQGAGYTF. CDR3 nucleotide sequence: TGTGCCATCAGTCCGGGACAGGGGGCTGGCTACACCTTC. The chain has TRBV10-3 and TRBJ1-2; 12 bases fit TRBD1. The ends lost 5 bases at V and 7 bases at J; junction bases unmatched: 2. The CDR3 runs to 13 residues. Germline V gene sequence: CDR1 ENHRY, CDR2 SYGVKD.

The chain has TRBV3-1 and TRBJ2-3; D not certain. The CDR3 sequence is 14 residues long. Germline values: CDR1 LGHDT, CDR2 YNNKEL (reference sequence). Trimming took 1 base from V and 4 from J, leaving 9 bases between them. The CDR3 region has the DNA TGTGCCAGCAGCCAAGTGACCAGACCAGATACGCAGTATTTT. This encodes CASSQVTRPDTQYF.

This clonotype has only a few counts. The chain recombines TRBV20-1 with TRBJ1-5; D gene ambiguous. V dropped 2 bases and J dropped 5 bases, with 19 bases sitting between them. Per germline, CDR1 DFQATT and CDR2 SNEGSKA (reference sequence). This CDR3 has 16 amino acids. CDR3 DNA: TGCAGTGCTAGATCCGCCGATATATTGAGGCATCAGCCCCAGCATTTT. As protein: CSARSADILRHQPQHF.

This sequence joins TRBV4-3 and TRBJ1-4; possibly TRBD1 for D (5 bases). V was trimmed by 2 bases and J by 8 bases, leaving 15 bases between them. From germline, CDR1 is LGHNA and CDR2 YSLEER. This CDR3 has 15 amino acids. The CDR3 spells CASSQPDLGVEKLFF. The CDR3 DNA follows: TGCGCCAGCAGCCAACCGGATTTGGGGGTAGAAAAACTGTTTTTT.

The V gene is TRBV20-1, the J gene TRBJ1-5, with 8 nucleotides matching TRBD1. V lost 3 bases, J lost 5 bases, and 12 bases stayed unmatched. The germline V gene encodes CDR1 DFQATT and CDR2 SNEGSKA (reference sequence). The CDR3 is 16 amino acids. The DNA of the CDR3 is TGCAGTGCTAGGGGATACAGGGGGATTGGAGATCAGCCCCAGCATTTT. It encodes CSARGYRGIGDQPQHF.

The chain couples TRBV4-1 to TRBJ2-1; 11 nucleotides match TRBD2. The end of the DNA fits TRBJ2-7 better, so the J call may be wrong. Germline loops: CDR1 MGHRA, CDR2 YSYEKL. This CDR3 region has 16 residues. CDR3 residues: CASSQELAGGYNEQYF. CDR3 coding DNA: TGCGCCAGCAGCCAAGAGCTAGCGGGGGGTTACAATGAGCAGTACTTC.

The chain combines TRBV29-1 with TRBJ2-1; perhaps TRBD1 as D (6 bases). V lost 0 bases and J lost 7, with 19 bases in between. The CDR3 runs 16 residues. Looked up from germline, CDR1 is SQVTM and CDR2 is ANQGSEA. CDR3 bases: TGCAGCGTTGAAGATCAGCGTACAGGGAAGGGGAATGAGCAGTTCTTC. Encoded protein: CSVEDQRTGKGNEQFF.

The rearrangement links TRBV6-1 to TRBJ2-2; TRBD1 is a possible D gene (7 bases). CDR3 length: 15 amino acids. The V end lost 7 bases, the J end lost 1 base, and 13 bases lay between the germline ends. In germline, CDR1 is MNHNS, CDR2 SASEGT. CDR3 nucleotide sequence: TGTGCCAGCACCCAGGGGGGTCTGAACACCGGGGAGCTGTTTTTT. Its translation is CASTQGGLNTGELFF.

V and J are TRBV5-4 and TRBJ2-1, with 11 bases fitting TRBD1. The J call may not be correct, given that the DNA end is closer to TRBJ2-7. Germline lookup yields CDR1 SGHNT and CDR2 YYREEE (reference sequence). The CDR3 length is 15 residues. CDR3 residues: CASSMGQGVYNEQYF. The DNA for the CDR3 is TGTGCCAGCAGCATGGGACAGGGGGTCTACAATGAGCAGTACTTC.